What follows are 29 T cell receptor beta chains derived from one specimen sequenced in a study of blood T cell repertoires in COVID-19. Sequenced by immunoSEQ multiplex PCR; TCRdb stores in-frame clones only, minus some. The sample lists 150,000 to 200,000 clones, roughly 90% occurring once. The material sequenced was PBMCs or T cells enriched from blood (not recorded which). Receptors originate from a human donor with acute COVID-19. The donor label of this sample is uncertain.

In regard to this clone: This sample also contains other DNA sequences that code for the same CDR3. The rearrangement uses TRBV30 and TRBJ2-7, with no clear D. This CDR3 has 12 residues. Trimming shortened V by 0 bases and J by 1 base, and 4 bases separated the two germline ends. Germline lookup yields CDR1 GTSNPN and CDR2 SVGIG (reference sequence). The DNA of the CDR3 is TGTGCCTGGAGTGTACAGTCCTACGAGCAGTACTTC. This codes for CAWSVQSYEQYF.

This sequence joins TRBV5-4 and TRBJ1-2, with D maybe TRBD1 (6 bases). Germline values: CDR1 SGHNT, CDR2 YYREEE (reference sequence). The CDR3 has 11 amino acids. V was clipped by 0 bases and J by 11 bases, with 8 bases between them. CDR3 amino acids: CASSLERGYTF. The DNA for the CDR3 is TGTGCCAGCAGCTTGGAGAGGGGGTACACCTTC.

V usage is TRBV9 and J usage is TRBJ1-3; weak D call: TRBD1 (6 bases). In germline, CDR1 is SGDLS, CDR2 YYNGEE. The CDR3 runs to 16 residues. Trimming left V 5 bases short and J 0 bases short, with 15 bases between. CDR3 in amino acids: CASSLGHPYSGNTIYF. The CDR3 DNA sequence: TGTGCCAGCAGTTTGGGACACCCGTACTCTGGAAACACCATATATTTT.

This clone was seen more than once but under ten times. The chain is built from TRBV21-1 and TRBJ2-3; TRBD1, the D gene given by the table, was not confirmed from the DNA. TRBV21-1 is a pseudogene locus. This CDR3 has 17 residues. The DNA of the CDR3 is TGTGCCAGCAGCAAAGATATCGCAGGCACTAGCACAGATACGCAGTATTTT. It codes for CASSKDIAGTSTDTQYF.

The genes are TRBV27 and TRBJ1-5; D is undetermined. The CDR3 consists of 14 residues. Trimming shortened V by 4 bases and J by 5 bases, and 12 bases separated the two germline ends. Germline-derived CDR1 and CDR2 are MNHEY and SMNVEV (reference sequence). In DNA form, the CDR3 reads TGTGCCAGCAGTTATAACTGGGGAGATCAGCCCCAGCATTTT. As protein: CASSYNWGDQPQHF.

This chain links TRBV5-4 with TRBJ1-1; D is unclear. CDR1 is SGHNT and CDR2 is YYREEE in the germline V gene (reference sequence). There are 14 residues in the CDR3. Between the trimmed V and J ends, which lost 4 bases and 8 bases, there was a span of 18 bases. CDR3 protein: CASSAPRSSREAFF. CDR3 bases: TGTGCCAGCAGCGCCCCGAGGAGTAGCCGGGAAGCTTTCTTT.

The V gene is TRBV7-8, the J gene TRBJ2-1; TRBD2 aligns across 12 bases. The V segment lost 5 bases and the J segment 10 bases; nucleotides outside the gene matches: 6. This CDR3 spans 14 amino acids. Germline assignment: CDR1 SGHVS and CDR2 FQNEAQ. The chain's CDR3 is CASSGASGGGEQFF. Written as DNA, the CDR3 is TGTGCCAGCAGCGGGGCTAGCGGGGGGGGCGAGCAGTTCTTC.

This rearrangement joins TRBV5-4 to TRBJ2-2, with 8 bases matching TRBD1. CDR3 length: 15 amino acids. Germline trimming cut 4 bases from V and 0 bases from J; bases unmatched to any gene: 2. Germline V lookup: CDR1 SGHNT, CDR2 YYREEE (reference sequence). CDR3 protein: CASSLQGANTGELFF. The CDR3 coding sequence is TGTGCCAGCAGCCTACAGGGGGCGAACACCGGGGAGCTGTTTTTT. The full variable domain, in which reference TRBV5-4 and TRBJ2-2 provide the parts outside the CDR3, is ETGVTQSPTHLIKTRGQQVTLRCSSQSGHNTVSWYQQALGQGPQFIFQYYREEENGRGNFPPRFSGLQFPNYSSELNVNALELDDSALYLCASSLQGANTGELFFGEGSRLTVL.

The chain is built from TRBV9 and TRBJ1-3; D is possibly TRBD1 (6 bases). This CDR3 is 14 amino acids long. V lost 0 bases to trimming and J lost 6 bases, with 10 bases between them. Germline V gene data show CDR1 as SGDLS and CDR2 as YYNGEE. The chain's CDR3 is CASSVGQALNTIYF. DNA of the CDR3: TGTGCCAGCAGCGTAGGACAGGCCCTAAACACCATATATTTT.

The J gene is TRBJ1-2, the V gene TRBV6-4, with D perhaps TRBD1 (5 bases). Germline assignment: CDR1 MRHNA and CDR2 SNTAGT. V lost 2 bases and J 6 bases, leaving 10 bases between the germline ends. The CDR3 totals 13 residues. The CDR3 protein is CASSDTRGDGYTF. Here the CDR3 DNA reads TGTGCCAGCAGTGACACTCGGGGGGATGGCTACACCTTC.

This clone appeared once. The chain couples TRBV25-1 to TRBJ1-1, with TRBD1 as a possible D gene (5 bases). V was pared by 4 bases and J by 1 base, with 16 bases between. Germline loops: CDR1 MGHDK, CDR2 SYGVNS. CDR3 length equals 16 residues. Here the CDR3 reads CASSGLYRLGNTEAFF. As DNA, the CDR3 is TGTGCCAGCAGTGGTCTTTACAGGTTGGGGAACACTGAAGCTTTCTTT.

The chain couples TRBV5-5 to TRBJ2-7; possible D gene TRBD2, 6 bases. The V end lost 3 bases, the J end lost 0 bases, and 7 bases lay between the germline ends. The CDR3 runs 13 residues. Germline-derived CDR1 and CDR2 are SGHKS and YYEKEE (reference sequence). DNA of the CDR3: TGTGCCAGCAGCTGGAGGGGCTCCTACGAGCAGTACTTC. This codes for CASSWRGSYEQYF.

This sequence joins TRBV9 and TRBJ2-7; TRBD1 matches 12 bases. V was pared by 4 bases and J by 3 bases, with 5 bases of the junction left unmatched. The CDR3 extends over 15 amino acids. The germline V gene encodes CDR1 SGDLS and CDR2 YYNGEE. CDR3 sequence: CASSIGTGGIYEQYF. In DNA, the CDR3 is TGTGCCAGCAGCATAGGGACAGGGGGCATCTACGAGCAGTACTTC.

This chain connects TRBV9 to TRBJ2-5; TRBD2 might be the D (6 bases). This CDR3 region has 13 residues. Germline V CDR1 and CDR2: SGDLS, YYNGEE. Trimming cost V 4 bases and J 3 bases, with 10 bases left between them. CDR3 residues: CASSTEREETQYF. In DNA form, the CDR3 reads TGTGCCAGCAGCACAGAGCGGGAAGAGACCCAGTACTTC.

This rearrangement joins TRBV5-1 to TRBJ1-5; 7 bases are a match to TRBD1. Trimming cost V 2 bases and J 1 base; bases outside gene matches: 3. The germline CDR1 and CDR2 sequences are SGHRS and YFSETQ. The length of the CDR3 is 15 residues. DNA of the CDR3: TGCGCCAGCAGCTTTACAGGGGAGAGCAATCAGCCCCAGCATTTT. This gives the protein CASSFTGESNQPQHF.

This clone was picked up a small number of times. The chain uses TRBV7-9 and TRBJ1-2, with D hard to call. Germline V gives CDR1 SEHNR, CDR2 FQNEAQ (reference sequence). The CDR3 totals 13 residues. V was pared by 5 bases and J by 8 bases, with 15 bases between. DNA of the CDR3: TGTGCCAGCAGCCCCCAATCTGGGCTCGGCTACACCTTC. It encodes CASSPQSGLGYTF.

The chain is built from TRBV6-5 and TRBJ2-7, with D possibly being TRBD2 (6 bases). The germline V and J ends were trimmed by 6 bases and 4 bases, with 16 bases remaining between them. CDR3 length: 14 residues. CDR1 MNHEY and CDR2 SVGAGI come from the germline V gene. In DNA, the CDR3 is TGTGCCAGCAGAATGGGGGGAGTCGGTTACGAGCAGTACTTC. Translating gives CASRMGGVGYEQYF.

The V and J genes are TRBV20-1 and TRBJ1-4; tentative D call: TRBD1 (6 bases). Germline CDR1 DFQATT, CDR2 SNEGSKA (reference sequence). Trimming removed 4 bases from V and 7 bases from J, with 7 bases in between. There are 11 residues in the CDR3. The CDR3 is CSAIQGEKLFF. In nucleotides, the CDR3 is TGCAGTGCTATACAGGGTGAAAAACTGTTTTTT.

The V gene is TRBV30, the J gene TRBJ2-7; D may be TRBD1 (5 bases). V shed 1 base and J shed 3 bases, with 7 bases lying between them. In germline, CDR1 is GTSNPN, CDR2 SVGIG (reference sequence). This CDR3 has 12 residues. The CDR3 protein is CAWSGRDYEQYF. CDR3 DNA: TGTGCCTGGAGTGGCAGGGACTACGAGCAGTACTTC.

The V gene is TRBV5-1, the J gene TRBJ2-7; 10 positions match TRBD1. The germline CDR1 and CDR2 sequences are SGHRS and YFSETQ. This CDR3 is built from 14 residues. J was trimmed by 4 bases and V by 4 bases; bases with no gene match: 5. The CDR3 reads CASSPGQGRYEQYF. Written as DNA, the CDR3 is TGCGCCAGCAGCCCGGGACAGGGGCGGTACGAGCAGTACTTC.

V gene TRBV21-1 combines with J gene TRBJ2-7; TRBD2, as called in the table, went unchecked against the DNA. TRBV21-1 corresponds to a pseudogene. CDR3 size: 13 residues. The CDR3 nucleotides read TGTGCCAGCAGCAAAGGCGAAGGGAGCGAGCAGTACTTC. This encodes CASSKGEGSEQYF.

This chain joins TRBV6-9 and TRBJ2-3, with TRBD1 identical over 9 bases. The junction had 5 bases not matched to a gene; V was cut back by 2 bases and J by 5 bases. This CDR3 contains 15 residues. Germline V lookup: CDR1 MNHGY, CDR2 SVAAGI. The CDR3 is CASSYNRGRKDTQYF. In DNA, the CDR3 is TGTGCCAGCAGTTATAACAGGGGGCGGAAAGATACGCAGTATTTT.

V gene TRBV27 combines with J gene TRBJ2-3; 7 nucleotides agree with TRBD2. This CDR3 region has 14 residues. Trimming took 3 bases from V and 8 from J; bases not matched to a gene: 8. Germline V gene lookup returns CDR1 MNHEY and CDR2 SMNVEV (reference sequence). The CDR3 DNA is TGTGCCAGCAGTTTCGACGGGGGGTGGGGTACGCAGTATTTT. This gives the protein CASSFDGGWGTQYF.

The J gene is TRBJ2-3, the V gene TRBV5-5; D gene ambiguous. The length of the CDR3 is 13 residues. Trimming stripped 4 bases from V and 4 bases from J, with 10 bases between. Germline V CDR1 and CDR2: SGHKS, YYEKEE (reference sequence). CDR3 sequence (DNA): TGTGCCAGCAGCCTTCCTACGGCAGATACGCAGTATTTT. Amino acid sequence: CASSLPTADTQYF.

The chain employs TRBV4-1 and TRBJ1-2; TRBD1 is a possible D gene (5 bases). In germline, CDR1 is MGHRA, CDR2 YSYEKL. Trimming removed 1 base from V and 4 bases from J, with 13 bases in between. The CDR3 spans 15 residues. This CDR3 is CASSQVGTGIYGYTF. The CDR3 coding sequence is TGCGCCAGCAGCCAAGTGGGAACAGGCATCTATGGCTACACCTTC.

The rearrangement links TRBV30 to TRBJ1-5; D unresolved. The germline gives CDR1 GTSNPN, CDR2 SVGIG (reference sequence). Trimming cost V 1 base and J 0 bases, with 4 bases left between them. The length of the CDR3 is 13 residues. This chain's CDR3 is CAWSAYSNQPQHF. The DNA for the CDR3 is TGTGCCTGGAGTGCCTATAGCAATCAGCCCCAGCATTTT.

As regards this clone: The junction departs from germline at one end; a sequencing error may be responsible. The rearrangement joins TRBV19 to TRBJ1-2; 8 nucleotides line up with TRBD1. The CDR3 spans 13 residues. In germline, CDR1 is LNHDA, CDR2 SQIVND (reference sequence). DNA of the CDR3: TGTGCCAGCAGTAATACAGGGGGGGGTGGCTACACCTTC. As protein: CASSNTGGGGYTF.

The chain joins TRBV27 to TRBJ2-2; 10 bases are a match to TRBD1. This CDR3 region has 15 residues. Per germline, CDR1 MNHEY and CDR2 SMNVEV (reference sequence). Losses at the gene ends were 6 bases for V and 4 bases for J; bases not matched to a gene: 5. This CDR3 reads CASRVGTGATGELFF. The DNA for the CDR3 is TGTGCCAGCAGAGTCGGGACAGGGGCCACCGGGGAGCTGTTTTTT.

The chain links TRBV5-1 to TRBJ2-5; TRBD1 matches 9 bases. V gave up 0 bases and J gave up 5 bases; unmatched junction bases: 5. The CDR3 loop spans 15 amino acids. The V gene's germline CDR1 is SGHRS and CDR2 YFSETQ. CDR3 sequence (DNA): TGCGCCAGCAGCTTGGAGGGGACAGGGTCCGAGACCCAGTACTTC. This codes for CASSLEGTGSETQYF. The whole variable domain, remainder taken from reference TRBV5-1 and TRBJ2-5, is KAGVTQTPRYLIKTRGQQVTLSCSPISGHRSVSWYQQTPGQGLQFLFEYFSETQRNKGNFPGRFSGRQFSNSRSEMNVSTLELGDSALYLCASSLEGTGSETQYFGPGTRLLVL.